The sequence of this TCR beta chain was determined in a study of blood T cell repertoires in COVID-19. Study in general: Collection of acute and convalescent COVID-19 samples took place in the United States, Italy and Spain. T cells, B-cell-depleted T cells, or PBMCs supplied cDNA or gDNA.

From germline, CDR1 is SEHNR and CDR2 FQNEAQ (reference sequence). Trimming shortened V by 5 bases and J by 3 bases, and 14 bases separated the two germline ends. The CDR3 is 15 amino acids. Methods used by the authors: Scientists estimated how many nucleated cells there were by amplifying reference gene primers. Assay: immunoSEQ multiplex PCR; the TCRdb copy retains only in-frame clones and omits some. D and trimming were read from the DNA, whereas the V and J calls and clone size are those reported in that table. The profile shows around 300,000 clones, just over 90% of them singletons. The sequencing sample was made of peripheral blood. This chain connects TRBV7-9 to TRBJ1-3, with D possibly being TRBD1 (6 bases). The TCR sequence derives from a woman younger than 45 with COVID-19, enrolled during active disease. In DNA form, the CDR3 reads TGTGCCAGCAGCGCCGGCCAGGGGTATGGAAACACCATATATTTT. Translated: CASSAGQGYGNTIYF.